This T cell receptor beta chain was identified during a study of T cell responses to AZD1222 COVID-19 vaccine. Findings of the study overall: Donors were largely white British and mainly female; clonal diversity was possibly underestimated. Baseline serology detected seropositivity in only a handful of AZD1222 recipients.

CDR3 length: 15 residues. Per the germline V gene, CDR1 is LGHNA and CDR2 is YSLEER. Trimming removed 1 base from V and 4 bases from J; junction bases left unmatched: 5. TCRdb's copy holds only in-frame clones and misses some; the assay was immunoSEQ multiplex PCR. The data hold around 70,000 clones, with nearly 90% observed a single time. Comments on this clone: Its antigen is unknown.

The origin of this receptor is an adult who received the AZD1222 COVID-19 vaccine. The V call is TRBV4-3, the J call TRBJ1-2, with 8 bases identical to TRBD1. The sequencing used peripheral blood, collected 28 days after the second AZD1222 dose. CDR3 in DNA: TGCGCCAGCAGCCAAGGCTGGGACAGGCTCTATGGCTACACCTTC. Residues: CASSQGWDRLYGYTF.